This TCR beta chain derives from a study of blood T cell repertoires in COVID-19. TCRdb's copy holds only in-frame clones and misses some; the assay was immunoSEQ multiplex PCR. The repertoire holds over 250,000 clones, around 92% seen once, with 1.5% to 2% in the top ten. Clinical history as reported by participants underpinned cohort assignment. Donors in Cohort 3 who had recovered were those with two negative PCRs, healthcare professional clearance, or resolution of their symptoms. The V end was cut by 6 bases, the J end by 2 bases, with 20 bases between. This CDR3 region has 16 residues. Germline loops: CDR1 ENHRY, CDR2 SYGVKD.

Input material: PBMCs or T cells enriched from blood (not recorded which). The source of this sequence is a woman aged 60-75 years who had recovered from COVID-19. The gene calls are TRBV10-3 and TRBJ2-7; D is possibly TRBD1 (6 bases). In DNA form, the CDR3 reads TGTGCCATCAGACAGATGACAGGACACAAAACCTACGAGCAGTACTTC. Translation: CAIRQMTGHKTYEQYF.